These T cell receptor beta chains were read from a single sample in a study of tumor-infiltrating lymphocytes in primary liver carcinoma. One entry per CDR3 protein, called by TCRdb with MiXCR from the multiplex PCR reads. In the table there are fewer than 400,000 distinct CDR3 sequences, about 62% of which are singletons. Sequenced material: peripheral blood. The receptors shown here come from a man between 35 and 55 years old with primary liver carcinoma and hepatitis B virus infection. Both conserved end residues are part of each CDR3. Fields, in order: clone size, V gene, D gene, J gene, CDR3 protein, CDR3 DNA. The D gene is left open where the match is weak. Part of the rows lack a size; the others show once, few, many or a class for expanded clones.

>many|TRBV29-1|.|TRBJ2-5
CSVERDETQYF
TGCAGCGTTGAAAGGGACGAGACCCAGTACTTC
>few|TRBV10-3|TRBD1|TRBJ2-5
CAISPGTGYHETQYF
TGTGCCATCAGCCCCGGGACAGGGTATCACGAGACCCAGTACTTC
>.|TRBV19|.|TRBJ1-5
CASGPGPQHF
TGTGCCAGTGGGCCGGGGCCCCAGCATTTT
>.|TRBV28|TRBD2|TRBJ2-5
CASSPTSGRVAETQYF
TGTGCCAGCAGCCCAACTAGCGGGAGGGTCGCAGAGACCCAGTACTTC
>.|TRBV5-1|TRBD2|TRBJ2-2
CASSSWTSVGPGELFF
TGCGCCAGCAGCTCCTGGACTAGCGTCGGACCCGGGGAGCTGTTTTTT
>many|TRBV7-9|.|TRBJ2-7
CASSLGGLYEQYF
TGCGCCAGCAGCTTGGGGGGGCTCTACGAGCAGTACTTC
>.|TRBV11-2|.|TRBJ1-1
CTSSWAWARSNTEAFF
TGTACCAGCAGCTGGGCATGGGCGCGTTCGAACACTGAAGCTTTCTTT
>.|TRBV30|TRBD2|TRBJ2-3
CAWSGTSGRTDTQYF
TGTGCCTGGAGTGGGACTAGCGGGAGAACTGATACGCAGTATTTT
>.|TRBV10-3|.|TRBJ1-4
CAISEGSDAEKLFF
TGTGCCATCTCTGAAGGGTCGGACGCTGAAAAACTGTTTTTT
>few|TRBV29-1|.|TRBJ1-2
CSVREGYYAYTF
TGCAGCGTTAGGGAGGGTTATTATGCCTACACCTTC
>few|TRBV5-1|.|TRBJ2-1
CASSLTSWNEQFF
TGCGCCAGCAGCTTGACGTCTTGGAATGAGCAGTTCTTC
>few|TRBV6-6|TRBD2|TRBJ2-3
CASSYLDIVSGRATDTQYF
TGTGCCAGCAGTTACTTGGACATTGTTAGCGGGAGGGCGACAGATACGCAGTATTTT
>.|TRBV10-3|.|TRBJ1-2
CAISEQVLEGYTF
TGTGCCATCAGTGAACAGGTCCTTGAGGGCTACACCTTC
>many|TRBV11-2|.|TRBJ2-3
CASSLAQGGLHTQYF
TGTGCCAGCAGCTTAGCCCAGGGGGGTCTGCATACGCAGTATTTT
>many|TRBV4-3|.|TRBJ2-7
CASSQWTTVKEQYF
TGCGCCAGCAGCCAATGGACTACCGTTAAAGAGCAGTACTTC
>.|TRBV5-1|.|TRBJ1-2
CASSSNQGGYGYTF
TGCGCCAGCAGCTCCAACCAGGGAGGCTATGGCTACACCTTC
>many|TRBV5-4|TRBD1|TRBJ2-7
CASSRTGVGNEQYF
TGTGCCAGCAGCCGGACAGGGGTCGGCAACGAGCAGTACTTC
>many|TRBV6-1|.|TRBJ2-3
CASSVSAGTGTDTQYF
TGTGCCAGCAGTGTCTCTGCGGGAACCGGCACAGATACGCAGTATTTT
>.|TRBV11-2|.|TRBJ2-5
CASSPNQGFGAQYF
TGCGCCAGCAGCCCAAACCAGGGTTTTGGGGCCCAGTACTTC
>.|TRBV9|TRBD1|TRBJ2-1
CASSVLSDRGHGEQFF
TGTGCCAGCAGCGTACTCTCGGACAGGGGGCATGGTGAGCAGTTCTTC
>.|TRBV5-4|.|TRBJ2-2
CASSVAQGGGTGNLFF
TGTGCCAGCAGCGTGGCCCAGGGGGGAGGCACCGGGAATCTGTTTTTT
>few|TRBV5-5|TRBD1|TRBJ2-3
CASSRGQVVSSTDTQYF
TGTGCCAGCAGCCGTGGACAGGTCGTATCTAGCACAGATACGCAGTATTTT
>many|TRBV12-3/TRBV12-4|.|TRBJ2-3
CASSRSDTQYF
TGTGCCAGCAGTAGATCAGATACGCAGTATTTT
>.|TRBV2|TRBD1|TRBJ2-1
CASSRDRGLNEQFF
TGTGCCAGCAGCCGGGACAGGGGGCTGAATGAGCAGTTCTTC
>many|TRBV6-5|.|TRBJ2-1
CASSRGQGNSGGTYFF
TGTGCCAGCAGCCGGGGACAGGGGAATAGCGGGGGTACTTACTTCTTC
>.|TRBV5-4|TRBD1|TRBJ2-3
CVSSPNRARTGSTDTQYF
TGTGTCAGCAGCCCCAATCGCGCACGGACAGGGAGCACAGATACGCAGTATTTT
>.|TRBV29-1|.|TRBJ1-1
CSVAGRWGMNTKAFF
TGCAGCGTTGCCGGGCGCTGGGGCATGAACACTAAAGCTTTCTTT
>.|TRBV28|.|TRBJ1-4
CASWDAVNEKLFF
TGTGCCAGCTGGGACGCCGTAAATGAAAAACTGTTTTTT
>few|TRBV14|.|TRBJ1-1
CASSQIPQGRAFF
TGTGCCAGCAGCCAGATACCCCAGGGCCGGGCTTTCTTT
>many|TRBV6-5|TRBD1|TRBJ2-1
CASSNRGNEQFF
TGTGCCAGCAGTAACAGGGGAAATGAGCAGTTCTTC
>.|TRBV24-1|.|TRBJ2-4
CATRGDTEAKNIQYF
TGTGCCACCAGGGGGGACACTGAAGCCAAAAACATTCAGTACTTC
>many|TRBV10-3|TRBD1|TRBJ2-6
CAISRQGGHGANVLTF
TGTGCCATCAGTCGACAGGGCGGACATGGGGCCAACGTCCTGACTTTC
>.|TRBV24-1|.|TRBJ2-2
CVTTPGTGELFF
TGTGTCACCACACCCGGCACCGGGGAGCTGTTTTTT
>.|TRBV10-3|.|TRBJ2-2
CAVSSRMTSPNTGELFF
TGTGCCGTCAGTTCGAGAATGACTAGTCCCAACACCGGGGAGCTGTTTTTT
>few|TRBV12-3/TRBV12-4|.|TRBJ1-4
CASSPEGRTNEKLFF
TGTGCCAGCAGTCCCGAGGGGCGGACTAATGAAAAACTGTTTTTT
>.|TRBV7-9|.|TRBJ1-5
CASSLGTTEPQHF
TGTGCTAGCAGCTTAGGTACCACGGAGCCCCAGCATTTT
>.|TRBV10-3|.|TRBJ2-3
CAISLGSTDTLYF
TGTGCCATCAGCTTAGGGAGCACAGATACGCTGTATTTT
>.|TRBV11-2|.|TRBJ2-1
CAISSSQTSNEQFF
TGTGCCATCAGCTCATCCCAGACGAGCAATGAGCAGTTCTTC
>few|TRBV7-9|TRBD2|TRBJ2-3
CASSRPTSSADTQYF
TGTGCCAGCAGCCGACCGACTAGCTCGGCAGATACGCAGTATTTT
>.|TRBV6-5|.|TRBJ1-2
CASSVTSEHGTYGYTF
TGTGCCAGCAGTGTTACCTCGGAACACGGGACCTATGGCTACACCTTC
>.|TRBV5-4|TRBD2|TRBJ2-1
CASRNSGSNLIGQFF
TGTGCCAGCAGGAATAGCGGGAGTAACCTGATAGGGCAGTTCTTC
>.|TRBV6-5|.|TRBJ2-7
CASSYSAGSSHEQYF
TGTGCCAGCAGTTACTCCGCAGGGAGCTCCCACGAGCAGTACTTC
>few|TRBV5-5|.|TRBJ2-3
CASSQGGRGYTDTQYF
TGTGCCAGCAGTCAAGGTGGCAGGGGCTATACAGATACGCAGTATTTT
>.|TRBV7-9|.|TRBJ2-1
CASSLELAFNEQFF
TGTGCCAGCAGCTTAGAACTAGCTTTCAATGAGCAGTTCTTC
>.|TRBV5-1|TRBD2|TRBJ2-1
CASSFRGVLGLAGNEQFF
TGCGCCAGCAGCTTCCGAGGAGTGCTGGGACTAGCAGGCAATGAGCAGTTCTTC
>.|TRBV5-1|TRBD1|TRBJ1-1
CASSPRDREVTEAFF
TGCGCCAGCAGCCCCCGGGACAGGGAAGTCACTGAAGCTTTCTTT
>.|TRBV11-2|TRBD1|TRBJ2-5
CASSLGLATGTETHHF
TGTGCCAGCAGCTTAGGCCTGGCGACAGGGACGGAGACCCACCACTTC
>many|TRBV6-5|TRBD2|TRBJ2-3
CASSLSGTSTDTQYF
TGTGCCAGCAGTCTTAGCGGGACTAGCACAGATACGCAGTATTTT
>.|TRBV30|.|TRBJ2-2
CAWNGQNTGELFF
TGTGCCTGGAACGGACAAAACACCGGGGAGCTGTTTTTT
>few|TRBV5-1|TRBD2|TRBJ2-3
CASSLATSGSGEDTQYF
TGCGCCAGCAGCTTGGCGACTAGCGGGAGCGGTGAAGATACGCAGTATTTT